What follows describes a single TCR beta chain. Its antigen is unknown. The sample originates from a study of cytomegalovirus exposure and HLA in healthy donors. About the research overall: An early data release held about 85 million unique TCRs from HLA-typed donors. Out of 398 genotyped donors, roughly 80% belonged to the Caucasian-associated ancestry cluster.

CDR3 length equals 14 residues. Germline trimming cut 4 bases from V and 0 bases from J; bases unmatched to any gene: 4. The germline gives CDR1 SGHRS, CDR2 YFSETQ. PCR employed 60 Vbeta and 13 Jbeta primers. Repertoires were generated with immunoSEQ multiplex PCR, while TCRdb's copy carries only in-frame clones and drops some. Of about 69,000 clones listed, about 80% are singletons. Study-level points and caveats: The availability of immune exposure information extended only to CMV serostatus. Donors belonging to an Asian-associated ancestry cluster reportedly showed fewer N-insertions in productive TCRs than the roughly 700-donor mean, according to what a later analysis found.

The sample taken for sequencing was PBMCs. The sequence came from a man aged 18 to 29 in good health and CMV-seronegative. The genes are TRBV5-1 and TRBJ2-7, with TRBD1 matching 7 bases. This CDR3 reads CASSHGDSSYEQYF. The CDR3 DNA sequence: TGCGCCAGCAGCCATGGGGACAGCTCCTACGAGCAGTACTTC.